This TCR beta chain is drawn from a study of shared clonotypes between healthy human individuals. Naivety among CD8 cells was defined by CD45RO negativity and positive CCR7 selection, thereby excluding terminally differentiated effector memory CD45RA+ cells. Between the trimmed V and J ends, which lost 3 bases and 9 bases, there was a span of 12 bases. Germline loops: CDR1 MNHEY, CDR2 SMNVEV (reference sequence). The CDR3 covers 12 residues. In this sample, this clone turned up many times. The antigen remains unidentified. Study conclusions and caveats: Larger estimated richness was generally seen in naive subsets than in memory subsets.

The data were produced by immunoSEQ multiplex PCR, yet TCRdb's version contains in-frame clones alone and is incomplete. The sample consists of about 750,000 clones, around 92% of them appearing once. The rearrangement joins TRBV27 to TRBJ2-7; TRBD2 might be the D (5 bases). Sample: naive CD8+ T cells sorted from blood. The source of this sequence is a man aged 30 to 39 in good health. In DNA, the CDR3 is TGTGCCAGCAGTTTCCCGGGGAAAGGGCAGTACTTC. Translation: CASSFPGKGQYF.